The clone carrying this TCR beta chain was seen just once. Its specificity is not known. Clones were read by immunoSEQ multiplex PCR, and TCRdb kept only the in-frame ones, dropping some. The table lists about 110,000 clones, 85% to 95% of them singletons, with 7.8% in the top ten. These data come from a study of T cell responses to AZD1222 COVID-19 vaccine. Points from the study as a whole: Unmutated variant regions are reportedly the target of nearly half of TCRs that are spike-specific. Spike-specific TCR breadth and depth were elevated following two AZD1222 doses. Clonal diversity was possibly underestimated, and the donors were mostly white British, with more females. It was only five to seven AZD1222 recipients who were seropositive at baseline.

This CDR3 contains 14 residues. Looked up from germline, CDR1 is SGHRS and CDR2 is YFSETQ. V was clipped by 0 bases and J by 5 bases, with 12 bases between them. The input for sequencing was peripheral blood, taken on day 0 of AZD1222 vaccination. V and J are TRBV5-1 and TRBJ2-7; D is unresolved. This clonotype was sampled from an adult in good health. CDR3 sequence reads: CASSLGLQFDEQYF. CDR3 sequence (DNA): TGCGCCAGCAGCTTGGGTCTGCAGTTCGACGAGCAGTACTTC.